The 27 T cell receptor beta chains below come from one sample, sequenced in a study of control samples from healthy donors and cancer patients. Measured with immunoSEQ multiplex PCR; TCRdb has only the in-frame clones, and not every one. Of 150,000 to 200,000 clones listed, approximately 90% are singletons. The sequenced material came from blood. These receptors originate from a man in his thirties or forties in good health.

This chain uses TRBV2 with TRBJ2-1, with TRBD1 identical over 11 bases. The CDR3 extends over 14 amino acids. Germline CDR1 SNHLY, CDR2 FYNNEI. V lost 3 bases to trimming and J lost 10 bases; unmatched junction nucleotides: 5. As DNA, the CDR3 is TGTGCCAGCAGTGAGGGACAGGGGGTTTGGGAGCAGTTCTTC. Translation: CASSEGQGVWEQFF.

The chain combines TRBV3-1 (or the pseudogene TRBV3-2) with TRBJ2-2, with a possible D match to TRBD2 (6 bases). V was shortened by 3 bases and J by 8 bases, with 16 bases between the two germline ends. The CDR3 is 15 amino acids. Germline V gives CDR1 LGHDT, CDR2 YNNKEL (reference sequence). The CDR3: CASSQGGGLKGELFF. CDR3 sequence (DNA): TGTGCCAGCAGCCAGGGAGGTGGGCTGAAGGGGGAGCTGTTTTTT.

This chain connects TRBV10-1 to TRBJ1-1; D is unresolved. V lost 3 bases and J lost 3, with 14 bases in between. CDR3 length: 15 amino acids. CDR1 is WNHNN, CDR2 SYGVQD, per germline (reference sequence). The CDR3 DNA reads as TGCGCCAGCAGTGACGGTCCGTATTTTTACACTGAAGCTTTCTTT. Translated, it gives CASSDGPYFYTEAFF.

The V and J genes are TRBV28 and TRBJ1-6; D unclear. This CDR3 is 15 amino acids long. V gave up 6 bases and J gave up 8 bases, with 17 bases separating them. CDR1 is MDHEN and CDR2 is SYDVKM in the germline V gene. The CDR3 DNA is TGTGCCAGCAGCCCCCCGTCGGGTTCCCATTCACCCCTCCACTTT. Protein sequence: CASSPPSGSHSPLHF. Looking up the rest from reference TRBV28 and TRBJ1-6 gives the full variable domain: DVKVTQSSRYLVKRTGEKVFLECVQDMDHENMFWYRQDPGLGLRLIYFSYDVKMKEKGDIPEGYSVSREKKERFSLILESASTNQTSMYLCASSPPSGSHSPLHFGNGTRLTVT.

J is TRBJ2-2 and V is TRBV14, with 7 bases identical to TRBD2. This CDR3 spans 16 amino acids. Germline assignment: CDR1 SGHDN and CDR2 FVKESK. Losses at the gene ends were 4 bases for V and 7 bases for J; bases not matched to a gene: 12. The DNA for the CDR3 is TGTGCCAGCAGCCTTCGACGGACTAGTATTGTCGGGGAGCTGTTTTTT. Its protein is CASSLRRTSIVGELFF.

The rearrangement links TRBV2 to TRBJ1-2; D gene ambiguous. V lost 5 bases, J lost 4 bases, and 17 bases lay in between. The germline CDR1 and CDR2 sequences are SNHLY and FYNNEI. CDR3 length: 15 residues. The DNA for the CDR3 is TGTGCCAGCAGTTCCGACCTATTGGGCGCCTATGGCTACACCTTC. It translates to CASSSDLLGAYGYTF.

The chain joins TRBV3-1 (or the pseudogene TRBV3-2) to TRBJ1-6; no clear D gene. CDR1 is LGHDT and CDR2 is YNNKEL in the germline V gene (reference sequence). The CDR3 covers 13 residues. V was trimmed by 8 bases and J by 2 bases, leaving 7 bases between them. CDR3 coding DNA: TGTGCCAGCCGCATAACCTATAATTCACCCCTCCACTTT. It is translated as CASRITYNSPLHF.

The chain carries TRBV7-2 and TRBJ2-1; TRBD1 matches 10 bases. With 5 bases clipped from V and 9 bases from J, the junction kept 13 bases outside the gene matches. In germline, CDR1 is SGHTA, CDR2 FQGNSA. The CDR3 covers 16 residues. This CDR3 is CASSPTARQGAGEQFF. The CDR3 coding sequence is TGTGCCAGCAGCCCCACCGCCAGACAGGGGGCGGGTGAGCAGTTCTTC.

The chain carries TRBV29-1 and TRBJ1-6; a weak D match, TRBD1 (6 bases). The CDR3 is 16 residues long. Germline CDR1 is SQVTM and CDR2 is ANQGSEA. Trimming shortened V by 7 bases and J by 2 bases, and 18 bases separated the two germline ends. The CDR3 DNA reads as TGCAGCGCCTACCACAGGGAAATCGCCTATAATTCACCCCTCCACTTT. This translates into CSAYHREIAYNSPLHF. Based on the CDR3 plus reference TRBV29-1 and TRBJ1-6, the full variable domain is SAVISQKPSRDICQRGTSLTIQCQVDSQVTMMFWYRQQPGQSLTLIATANQGSEATYESGFVIDKFPISRPNLTFSTLTVSNMSPEDSSIYLCSAYHREIAYNSPLHFGNGTRLTVT.

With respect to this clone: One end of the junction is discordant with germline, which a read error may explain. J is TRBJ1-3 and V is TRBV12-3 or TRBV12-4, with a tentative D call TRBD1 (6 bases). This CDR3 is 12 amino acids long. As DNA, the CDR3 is TGTGCCAGCAGTTTGGGGGCCCGGACGGCCGGTTTT. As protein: CASSLGARTAGF.

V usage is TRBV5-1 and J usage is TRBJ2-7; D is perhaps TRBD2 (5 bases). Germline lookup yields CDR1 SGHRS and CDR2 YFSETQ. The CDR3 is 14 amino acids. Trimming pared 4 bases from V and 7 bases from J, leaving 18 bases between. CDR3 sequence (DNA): TGCGCCAGCAGCCGAGCCCTAGCTCCCTGGGAGCAGTACTTC. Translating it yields CASSRALAPWEQYF.

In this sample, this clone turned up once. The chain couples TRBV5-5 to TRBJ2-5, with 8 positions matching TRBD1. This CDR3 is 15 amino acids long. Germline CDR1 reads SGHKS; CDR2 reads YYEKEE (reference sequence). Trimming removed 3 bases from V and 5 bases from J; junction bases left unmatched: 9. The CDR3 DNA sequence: TGTGCCAGCAGCTCGGGACAGGATCGAATTGAGACCCAGTACTTC. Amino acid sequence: CASSSGQDRIETQYF.

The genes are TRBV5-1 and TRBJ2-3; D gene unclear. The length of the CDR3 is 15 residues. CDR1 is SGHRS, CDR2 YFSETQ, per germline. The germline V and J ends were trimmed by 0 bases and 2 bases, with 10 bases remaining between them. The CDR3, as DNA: TGCGCCAGCAGCTTGGGTGCCGTAGTCACAGATACGCAGTATTTT. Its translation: CASSLGAVVTDTQYF.

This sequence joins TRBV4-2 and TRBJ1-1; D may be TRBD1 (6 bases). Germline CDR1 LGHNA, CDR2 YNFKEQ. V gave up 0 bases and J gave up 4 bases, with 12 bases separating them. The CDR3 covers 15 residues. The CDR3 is CASSQDLRGSTEAFF. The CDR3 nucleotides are TGTGCCAGCAGCCAAGATCTCAGGGGTAGCACTGAAGCTTTCTTT.

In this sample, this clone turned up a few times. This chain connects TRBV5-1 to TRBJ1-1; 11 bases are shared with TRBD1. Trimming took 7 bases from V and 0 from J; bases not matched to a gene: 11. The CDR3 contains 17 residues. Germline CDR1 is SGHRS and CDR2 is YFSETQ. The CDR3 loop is CASPTPDRGPLNTEAFF. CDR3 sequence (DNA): TGCGCCAGCCCCACCCCGGACAGGGGGCCCTTGAACACTGAAGCTTTCTTT.

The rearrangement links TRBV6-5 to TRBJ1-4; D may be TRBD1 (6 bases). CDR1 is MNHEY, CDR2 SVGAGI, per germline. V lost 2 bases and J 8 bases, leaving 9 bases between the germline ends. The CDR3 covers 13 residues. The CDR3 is CASSYRGEEKLFF. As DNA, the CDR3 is TGTGCCAGCAGTTACAGGGGGGAAGAAAAACTGTTTTTT.

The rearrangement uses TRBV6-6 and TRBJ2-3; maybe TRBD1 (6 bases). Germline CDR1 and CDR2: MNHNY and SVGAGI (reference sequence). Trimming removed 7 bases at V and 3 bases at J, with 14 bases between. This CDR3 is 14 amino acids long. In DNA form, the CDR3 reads TGTGCCAGCACCCAGGGACACAAGACAGATACGCAGTATTTT. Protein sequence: CASTQGHKTDTQYF.

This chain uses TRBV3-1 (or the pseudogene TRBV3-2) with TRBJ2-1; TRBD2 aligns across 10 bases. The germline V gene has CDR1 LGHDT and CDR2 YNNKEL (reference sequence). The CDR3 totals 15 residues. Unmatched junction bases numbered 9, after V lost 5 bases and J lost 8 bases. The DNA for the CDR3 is TGTGCCAGCAGCTTCCAAGCGGGAGGGCTCTATGAGCAGTTCTTC. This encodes CASSFQAGGLYEQFF.

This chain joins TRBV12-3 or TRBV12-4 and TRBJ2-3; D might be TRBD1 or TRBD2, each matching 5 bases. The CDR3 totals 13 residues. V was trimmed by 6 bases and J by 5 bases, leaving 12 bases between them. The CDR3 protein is CASSGVGVDTQYF. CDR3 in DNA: TGTGCCAGCAGCGGGGTGGGGGTAGATACGCAGTATTTT.

The CDR3 reads CAWSVGRRGSSTDTQYF. The DNA of the CDR3 is TGTGCCTGGAGTGTAGGTCGGCGGGGTTCTAGCACAGATACGCAGTATTTT. The genes are TRBV30 and TRBJ2-3, with D perhaps matching TRBD2 (6 bases). The V end lost 0 bases, the J end lost 0 bases, and 16 bases lay between the germline ends. The CDR3 runs 17 residues. Germline CDR1 is GTSNPN and CDR2 is SVGIG (reference sequence).

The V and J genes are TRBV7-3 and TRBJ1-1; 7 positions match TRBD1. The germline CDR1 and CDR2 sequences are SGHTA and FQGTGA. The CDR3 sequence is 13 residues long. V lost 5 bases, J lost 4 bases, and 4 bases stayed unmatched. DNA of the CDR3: TGTGCCAGCAGCAAGGGACAGCTCACTGAAGCTTTCTTT. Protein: CASSKGQLTEAFF. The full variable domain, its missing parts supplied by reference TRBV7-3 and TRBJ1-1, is GAGVSQTPSNKVTEKGKYVELRCDPISGHTALYWYRQSLGQGPEFLIYFQGTGAADDSGLPNDRFFAVRPEGSVSTLKIQRTERGDSAVYLCASSKGQLTEAFFGQGTRLTVV.

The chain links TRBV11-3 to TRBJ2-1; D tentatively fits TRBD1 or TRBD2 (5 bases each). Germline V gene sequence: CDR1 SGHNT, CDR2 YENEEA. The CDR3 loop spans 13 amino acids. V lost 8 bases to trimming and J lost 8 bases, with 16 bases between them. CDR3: CASGDYSRDEQFF. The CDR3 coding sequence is TGTGCCAGCGGAGACTACAGCAGGGATGAGCAGTTCTTC.

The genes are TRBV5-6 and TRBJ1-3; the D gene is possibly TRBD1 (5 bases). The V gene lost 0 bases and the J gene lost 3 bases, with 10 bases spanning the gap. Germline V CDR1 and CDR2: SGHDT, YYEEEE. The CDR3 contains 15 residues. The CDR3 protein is CASSLVPGGGNTIYF. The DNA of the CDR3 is TGTGCCAGCAGCTTGGTGCCTGGGGGTGGAAACACCATATATTTT. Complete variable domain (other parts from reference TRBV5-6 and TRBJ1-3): DAGVTQSPTHLIKTRGQQVTLRCSPKSGHDTVSWYQQALGQGPQFIFQYYEEEERQRGNFPDRFSGHQFPNYSSELNVNALLLGDSALYLCASSLVPGGGNTIYFGEGSWLTVV.

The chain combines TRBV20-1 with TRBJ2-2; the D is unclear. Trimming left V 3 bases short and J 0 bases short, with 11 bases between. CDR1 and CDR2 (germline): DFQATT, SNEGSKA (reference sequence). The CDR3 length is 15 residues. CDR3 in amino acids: CSASGRRANTGELFF. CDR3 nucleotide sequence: TGCAGTGCTAGTGGTAGGAGAGCGAACACCGGGGAGCTGTTTTTT.

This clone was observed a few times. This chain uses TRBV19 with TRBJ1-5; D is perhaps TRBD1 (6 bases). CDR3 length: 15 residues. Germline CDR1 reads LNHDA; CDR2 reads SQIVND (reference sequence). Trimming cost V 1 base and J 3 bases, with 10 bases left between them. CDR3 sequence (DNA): TGTGCCAGTAGTATAGCCGACAGGACCAATCAGCCCCAGCATTTT. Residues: CASSIADRTNQPQHF.

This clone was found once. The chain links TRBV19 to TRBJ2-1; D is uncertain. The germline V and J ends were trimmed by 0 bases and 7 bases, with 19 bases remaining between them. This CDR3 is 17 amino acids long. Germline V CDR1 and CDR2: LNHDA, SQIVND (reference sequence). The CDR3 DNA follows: TGTGCCAGTAGTATAGAATTATGGACCCCCAAACCAAATGAGCAGTTCTTC. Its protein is CASSIELWTPKPNEQFF.

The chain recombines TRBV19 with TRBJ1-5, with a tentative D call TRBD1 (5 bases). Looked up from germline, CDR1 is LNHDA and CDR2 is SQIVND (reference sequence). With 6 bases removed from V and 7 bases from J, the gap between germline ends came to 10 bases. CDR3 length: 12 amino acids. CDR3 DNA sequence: TGTGCCAGTAGCCAGGGTGGCCAGCCCCAGCATTTT. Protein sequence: CASSQGGQPQHF. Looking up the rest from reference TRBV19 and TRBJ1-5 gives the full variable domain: DGGITQSPKYLFRKEGQNVTLSCEQNLNHDAMYWYRQDPGQGLRLIYYSQIVNDFQKGDIAEGYSVSREKKESFPLTVTSAQKNPTAFYLCASSQGGQPQHFGDGTRLSIL.